These T cell receptor beta chains were read from a single sample in a study of cytomegalovirus exposure and HLA in healthy donors. Here immunoSEQ multiplex PCR was the method, and the copy in TCRdb shows in-frame clones only, minus some. The sample holds about 120,000 clones; more than 75% are singletons and the top ten take 2.1%. Material: PBMCs. These TCRs come from a woman in her twenties or thirties in good health and CMV-seronegative. Each CDR3 is given with its conserved first and last residue. A D gene is named only where the DNA matches it firmly. Clone size is stated in some rows and not others, as once, few, many or a class when expanded.

>-|TRBV6-6|once|TRBJ2-6
TGTGCCAGCAGTTACTTCAGCGGGTCTGGGGCCAACGTCCTGACTTTC
CASSYFSGSGANVLTF
>-|TRBV30|-|TRBJ1-4
TGTGCCTGGAGTATTCCGGGGGCTAATGAAAAACTGTTTTTT
CAWSIPGANEKLFF
>-|TRBV6-5|once|TRBJ2-2
TGTGCCAGCAGCACCCCGGCAGGGGGGACCGGGGAGCTGTTTTTT
CASSTPAGGTGELFF
>TRBD1|TRBV5-4|once|TRBJ1-2
TGTGCCAGCAGCTTGGTTCCAGGGGGGAGCTATGGCTACACCTTC
CASSLVPGGSYGYTF
>TRBD1|TRBV20-1|few|TRBJ1-2
TGCAGTGCCAACAGGGGGGATGGCTACACCTTC
CSANRGDGYTF
>TRBD1|TRBV7-2|-|TRBJ2-3
TGTGCCAGCAGCCGGGACAGGTATAGCACAGATACGCAGTATTTT
CASSRDRYSTDTQYF
>-|TRBV5-1|-|TRBJ1-1
TGCGCCAGCAGCTTGGCCGGGTGGAGGACTGAAGCTTTCTTT
CASSLAGWRTEAFF
>TRBD2|TRBV5-1|-|TRBJ2-2
TGCGCCAGCAGCGCCCGACTAGCGGGGGTGAACACCGGGGAGCTGTTTTTT
CASSARLAGVNTGELFF
>TRBD1|TRBV4-1|-|TRBJ1-1
TGCGCCAGCAGCCAAGGGAAACAGGGGTACACTGAAGCTTTCTTT
CASSQGKQGYTEAFF
>TRBD1|TRBV2|few|TRBJ1-1
TGTGCCAGCAGCCACTTTTCAGGACAGGGGGCTGAAGCTTTCTTT
CASSHFSGQGAEAFF
>TRBD2|TRBV6-5|once|TRBJ2-2
TGTGCCAGCAAACCCGGGACTAGTGTCGGGGAGCTGTTTTTT
CASKPGTSVGELFF
>-|TRBV7-8|-|TRBJ2-1
TGTGCCAGCAGCCATAGATCGGGAGAGAATGAGCAGTTCTTC
CASSHRSGENEQFF
>-|TRBV6-5|-|TRBJ1-1
TGTGCCAGCAGTTACCTGGTCGGATCAACCGGGGAAGCTTTCTTT
CASSYLVGSTGEAFF
>-|TRBV11-2|few|TRBJ1-1
TGTGCCAGCAGCTTCAAACAGAAAAACACTGAAGCTTTCTTT
CASSFKQKNTEAFF
>TRBD2|TRBV2|-|TRBJ2-1
TGTGCCAGCCAAGTACTAGCGGGATCCTACAATGAGCAGTTCTTC
CASQVLAGSYNEQFF